Reported below is one TCR beta chain. Its antigen is currently unknown. The data were taken from a study of shared clonotypes between healthy human individuals. Points from the study as a whole: Naive subsets typically showed greater estimated richness than memory subsets.

Authors' processing steps: ImmunoSEQ gave junction-only sequences without quality scores, so filtering differed. This table comes from immunoSEQ multiplex PCR, and its TCRdb copy is limited to in-frame clones, with some not included. The D gene and trimming were derived from the DNA, and the V and J assignments and clone size from that table. The sample yields around 2,100,000 clones, around 96% seen once. Selected positively for CCR7 and CD45RO-negative, naive CD8 cells excluded terminally differentiated effector memory CD45RA+ cells. Germline loops: CDR1 SGHRS, CDR2 YFSETQ. This CDR3 has 15 amino acids. Germline trimming cut 4 bases from V and 5 bases from J; bases unmatched to any gene: 6.

The clonotype originates from a man between 18 and 35 years old in good health. The chain employs TRBV5-1 and TRBJ2-7; 13 bases are shared with TRBD2. Sequencing was performed on naive CD8+ T cells sorted from blood. CDR3 sequence: CASSPGTSGTDEQYF. CDR3 nucleotide sequence: TGCGCCAGCAGCCCGGGGACTAGCGGGACGGACGAGCAGTACTTC.